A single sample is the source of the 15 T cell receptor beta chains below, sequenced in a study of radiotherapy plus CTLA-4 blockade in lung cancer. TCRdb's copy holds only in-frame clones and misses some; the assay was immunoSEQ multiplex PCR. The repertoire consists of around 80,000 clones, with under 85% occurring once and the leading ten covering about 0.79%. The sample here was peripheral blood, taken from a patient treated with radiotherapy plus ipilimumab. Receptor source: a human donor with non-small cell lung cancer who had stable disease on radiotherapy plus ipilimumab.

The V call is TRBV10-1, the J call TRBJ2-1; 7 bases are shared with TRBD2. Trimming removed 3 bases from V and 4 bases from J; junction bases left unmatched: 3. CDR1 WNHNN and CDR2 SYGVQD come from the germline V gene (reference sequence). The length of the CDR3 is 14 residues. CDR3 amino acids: CASSDGGSYNEQFF. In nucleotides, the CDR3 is TGCGCCAGCAGTGATGGCGGGAGTTACAATGAGCAGTTCTTC.

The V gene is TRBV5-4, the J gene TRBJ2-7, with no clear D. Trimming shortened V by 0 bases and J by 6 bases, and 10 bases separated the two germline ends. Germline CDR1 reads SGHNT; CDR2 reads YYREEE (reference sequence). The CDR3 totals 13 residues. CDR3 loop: CASSLASRAEQYF. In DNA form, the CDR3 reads TGTGCCAGCAGCTTGGCATCGAGAGCCGAGCAGTACTTC.

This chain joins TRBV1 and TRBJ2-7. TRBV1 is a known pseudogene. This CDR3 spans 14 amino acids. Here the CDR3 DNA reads TGCACCAGCAGCCCCCCTGGACGCCCCCTCGAGCAGTACTTC. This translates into CTSSPPGRPLEQYF.

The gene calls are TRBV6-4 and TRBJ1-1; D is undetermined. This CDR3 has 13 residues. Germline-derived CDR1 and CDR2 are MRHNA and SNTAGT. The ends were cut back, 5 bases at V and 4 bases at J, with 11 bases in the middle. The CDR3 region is CASSRDGGTEAFF. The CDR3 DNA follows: TGTGCCAGCAGTAGAGACGGCGGCACTGAAGCTTTCTTT.

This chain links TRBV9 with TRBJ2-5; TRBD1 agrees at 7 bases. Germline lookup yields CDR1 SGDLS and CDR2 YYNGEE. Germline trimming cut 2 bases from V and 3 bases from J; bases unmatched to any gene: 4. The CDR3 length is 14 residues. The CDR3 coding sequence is TGTGCCAGCAGCGTGACAGGGTCTAAAGAGACCCAGTACTTC. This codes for CASSVTGSKETQYF.

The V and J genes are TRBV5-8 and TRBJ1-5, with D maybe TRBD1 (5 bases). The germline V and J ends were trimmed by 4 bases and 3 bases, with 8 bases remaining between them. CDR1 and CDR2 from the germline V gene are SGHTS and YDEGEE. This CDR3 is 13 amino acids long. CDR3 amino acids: CASSKTANQPQHF. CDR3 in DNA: TGTGCCAGCAGCAAGACAGCCAATCAGCCCCAGCATTTT.

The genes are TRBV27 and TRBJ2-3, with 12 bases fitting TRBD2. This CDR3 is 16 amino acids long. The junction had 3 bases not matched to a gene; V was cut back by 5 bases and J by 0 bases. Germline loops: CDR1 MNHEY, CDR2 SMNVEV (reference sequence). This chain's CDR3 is CASSVLAGGSTDTQYF. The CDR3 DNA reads TGTGCCAGCAGTGTACTAGCGGGAGGTAGCACAGATACGCAGTATTTT.

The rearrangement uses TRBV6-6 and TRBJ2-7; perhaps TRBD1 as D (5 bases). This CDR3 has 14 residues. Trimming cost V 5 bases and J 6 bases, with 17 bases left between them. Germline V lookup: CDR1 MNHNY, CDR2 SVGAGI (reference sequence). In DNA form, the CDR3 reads TGTGCCAGCAGTCCCCTATTCTCCCAGGGCGAGCAGTACTTC. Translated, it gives CASSPLFSQGEQYF.

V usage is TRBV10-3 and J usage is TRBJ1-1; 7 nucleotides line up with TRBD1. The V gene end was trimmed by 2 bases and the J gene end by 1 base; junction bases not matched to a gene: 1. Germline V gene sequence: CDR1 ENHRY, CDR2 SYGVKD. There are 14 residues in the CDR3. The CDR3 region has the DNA TGTGCCATCAGTGAGGGACAGGCGAACACTGAAGCTTTCTTT. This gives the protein CAISEGQANTEAFF.

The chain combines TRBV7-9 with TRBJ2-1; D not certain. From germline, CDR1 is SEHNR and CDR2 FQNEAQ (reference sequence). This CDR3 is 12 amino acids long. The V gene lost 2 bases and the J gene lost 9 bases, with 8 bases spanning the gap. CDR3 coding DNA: TGTGCCAGCAGCTTATCATTAATTGAGCAGTTCTTC. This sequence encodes CASSLSLIEQFF.

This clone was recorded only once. CDR3 bases: TGCAGTGCTTTTGTGGAGAGGGAGCAGTTCTTC. Translating gives CSAFVEREQFF. The chain is built from TRBV20-1 and TRBJ2-1; D uncertain. The ends were cut back, 5 bases at V and 10 bases at J, with 12 bases in the middle. CDR3 length: 11 residues. CDR1 DFQATT and CDR2 SNEGSKA come from the germline V gene (reference sequence).

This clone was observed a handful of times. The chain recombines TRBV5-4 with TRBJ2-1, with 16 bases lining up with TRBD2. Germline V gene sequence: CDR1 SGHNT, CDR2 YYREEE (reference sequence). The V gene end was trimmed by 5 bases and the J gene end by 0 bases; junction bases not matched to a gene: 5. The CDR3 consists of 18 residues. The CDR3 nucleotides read TGTGCCAGCAGGTCGGGACTAGCGGGAGGGCGCTCCTACAATGAGCAGTTCTTC. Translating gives CASRSGLAGGRSYNEQFF.

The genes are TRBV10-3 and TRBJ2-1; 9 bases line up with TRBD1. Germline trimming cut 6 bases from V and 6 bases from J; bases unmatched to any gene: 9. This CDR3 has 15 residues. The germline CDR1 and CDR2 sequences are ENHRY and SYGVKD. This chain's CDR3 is CAISSSTGQGNEQFF. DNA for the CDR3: TGTGCCATCAGCTCTTCAACGGGACAGGGCAATGAGCAGTTCTTC.

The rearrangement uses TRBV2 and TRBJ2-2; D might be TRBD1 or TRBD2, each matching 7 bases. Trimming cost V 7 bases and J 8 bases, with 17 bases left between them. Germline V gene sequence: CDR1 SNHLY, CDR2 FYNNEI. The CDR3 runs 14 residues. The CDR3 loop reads CASMGRGGVGELFF. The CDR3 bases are TGTGCCAGCATGGGCAGGGGGGGAGTAGGGGAGCTGTTTTTT.

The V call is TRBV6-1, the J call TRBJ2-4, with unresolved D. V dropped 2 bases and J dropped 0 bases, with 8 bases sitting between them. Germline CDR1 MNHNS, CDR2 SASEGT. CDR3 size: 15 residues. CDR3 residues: CASSERGRAKNIQYF. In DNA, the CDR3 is TGTGCCAGCAGTGAAAGAGGTAGAGCCAAAAACATTCAGTACTTC.